This T cell receptor beta chain was recovered during a study of human T cells and chemical hapten exposure. As processed by the authors: Sequenced samples showed a median of roughly 99,000 TCRs each, with counts running from around 24,000 to 710,000. Via MiXCR, TCRdb re-called the RACE reads, giving one row per CDR3 protein. None of the V and J calls come from the authors' own analysis; TCRdb made them. Counted here are around 57,000 distinct CDR3 sequences, 11% occurring once; the ten biggest clones make up approximately 2%. V gave up 8 bases and J gave up 3 bases; unmatched junction bases: 7. The germline CDR1 and CDR2 sequences are SGHTA and FQGNSA. The CDR3 length is 14 residues. Time point indicated: patch test 1, 2 weeks after DPC sensitization. Treatment indicated: therapeutic diphenylcyclopropenone sensitization with weekly scalp DPC. Total RNA was isolated from whole blood that had not been fractionated.

Study-level findings and limits: Once DPC sensitization occurred, TCRs above 1 in 1000 frequency showed no change.

With respect to this clonotype: Its antigen is not known.

Source: whole blood, taken in connection with sensitization to the hapten diphenylcyclopropenone (DPC). The rearrangement uses TRBV7-2 and TRBJ2-3, with 8 bases fitting TRBD2. The sequence was obtained from a woman between 35 and 50 years old with alopecia areata. Some clones in this sample may be carry-over from other donors' samples. The CDR3 spells CASSGASGTDTQYF. The CDR3 nucleotides are TGTGCCAGCTCCGGGGCTAGCGGGACAGATACGCAGTATTTT.